A selection of T cell receptor beta chains follows, all from one sample in a study of PD-1 and CTLA-4 blockade in melanoma. Here immunoSEQ multiplex PCR was the method, and the copy in TCRdb shows in-frame clones only, minus some. Of 15,000 to 20,000 clones in the sample, around 72% were seen once. The starting material was CD8+ T cells from peripheral blood, obtained before anti-PD-1 treatment. These receptors were taken from a human donor with melanoma. CDR3s include the opening cysteine and the closing phenylalanine or tryptophan. A D gene is named only where the DNA matches it firmly. The size of a clone is reported for some rows only, either as once, few or many, or as a class for expanded clones.

V	J	size	D	CDR3	DNA
TRBV4-2	TRBJ2-1	NA	TRBD2	CASSQDGLAGGNEQFF	TGTGCCAGCAGCCAAGATGGCCTAGCGGGAGGGAATGAGCAGTTCTTC
TRBV4-1	TRBJ2-7	NA	TRBD1	CASSQGQGAYEQYF	TGCGCCAGCAGCCAAGGACAGGGCGCCTACGAGCAGTACTTC
TRBV19	TRBJ1-6	few	NA	CASAVRTGFGALHF	TGTGCCAGCGCCGTTCGGACGGGGTTTGGAGCCCTCCACTTT
TRBV6-5	TRBJ2-1	NA	NA	CASSYLLREFF	TGTGCCAGCAGTTACCTCCTCAGGGAGTTCTTC
TRBV27	TRBJ2-2	NA	NA	CASSPLNTGELFF	TGTGCCAGCAGTCCCCTCAACACCGGGGAGCTGTTTTTT
TRBV11-2	TRBJ2-5	NA	NA	CASSLGDTLLSQETQYF	TGTGCCAGCAGCTTAGGGGACACCCTTTTGTCTCAAGAGACCCAGTACTTC
TRBV6-5	TRBJ2-5	NA	TRBD2	CASSYPLAGEAETQYF	TGTGCCAGCAGTTACCCCTTAGCGGGAGAGGCGGAGACCCAGTACTTC
TRBV5-4	TRBJ2-5	medium-sized	NA	CASSVGQETQYF	TGTGCCAGCAGCGTTGGGCAGGAGACCCAGTACTTC
TRBV19	TRBJ2-3	NA	NA	CASGDWTGRSRTDTQYF	TGTGCCAGCGGGGACTGGACAGGCCGGTCGCGCACAGATACGCAGTATTTT
TRBV11-2	TRBJ2-1	few	NA	CASSDAPGLNEQFF	TGTGCCAGCAGCGACGCCCCGGGCCTAAATGAGCAGTTCTTC
TRBV7-9	TRBJ2-3	NA	TRBD2	CASRRAGLAGGSDTQYF	TGTGCCAGCAGACGAGCAGGGCTAGCGGGAGGTTCAGATACGCAGTATTTT
TRBV19	TRBJ1-3	NA	TRBD1	CAIGQGTGNTIYF	TGTGCCATTGGACAGGGAACTGGAAACACCATATATTTT
TRBV2	TRBJ1-5	NA	NA	CASSEDLIPNQPQHF	TGTGCCAGCAGTGAGGACTTGATCCCCAATCAGCCCCAGCATTTT
TRBV28	TRBJ2-7	NA	NA	CASSSRGDSYEQYF	TGTGCCAGCAGTTCCCGAGGCGACTCTTACGAGCAGTACTTC
TRBV29-1	TRBJ1-1	NA	NA	CSVDPRRGTEAFF	TGCAGCGTTGACCCCCGGAGGGGTACTGAAGCTTTCTTT
TRBV27	TRBJ2-2	NA	NA	CASSPLLMAVNTGELFF	TGTGCCAGCAGTCCGCTCCTTATGGCGGTGAACACCGGGGAGCTGTTTTTT
TRBV10-1	TRBJ1-1	NA	NA	CASRDYRDGTEAFF	TGCGCCAGCAGGGATTACCGGGACGGGACTGAAGCTTTCTTT
TRBV4-1	TRBJ2-2	medium-sized	NA	CASSQDPGTGELFF	TGCGCCAGCAGCCAAGATCCGGGGACCGGGGAGCTGTTTTTT
TRBV27	TRBJ1-1	medium-sized	NA	CASSSTGGLTEAFF	TGTGCCAGCAGCTCTACGGGGGGGTTGACTGAAGCTTTCTTT
TRBV27	TRBJ1-1	NA	TRBD1	CASSKTGGLAEAFF	TGTGCCAGCAGCAAGACAGGGGGTCTGGCTGAAGCTTTCTTT
TRBV4-1	TRBJ1-2	NA	NA	CASSQDLRQGNYYGYTF	TGCGCCAGCAGCCAAGATCTTAGGCAGGGGAACTACTATGGCTACACCTTC
TRBV19	TRBJ2-7	NA	TRBD2	CASRWTSGSSYEQYF	TGTGCCAGTAGGTGGACTAGCGGCAGCTCCTACGAGCAGTACTTC
TRBV27	TRBJ2-5	NA	TRBD2	CASSFLGGIQETQYF	TGTGCCAGCAGTTTCTTGGGGGGGATCCAAGAGACCCAGTACTTC
TRBV11-2	TRBJ2-7	NA	TRBD1	CASSPKGAGTGGLYEQYF	TGTGCCAGCAGCCCAAAAGGCGCCGGGACAGGGGGACTTTACGAGCAGTACTTC
TRBV5-1	TRBJ1-2	NA	NA	CASSLSSSEGGYTF	TGCGCCAGCAGCTTGAGTTCTAGTGAGGGTGGCTACACCTTC
TRBV29-1	TRBJ2-1	NA	TRBD1	CSARPRGRNEQFF	TGCAGCGCCCGACCCAGGGGGCGGAATGAGCAGTTCTTC
TRBV14	TRBJ2-1	once	TRBD2	CASSQGLLAGGYNEQFF	TGTGCCAGCAGCCAAGGTTTATTAGCGGGGGGGTACAATGAGCAGTTCTTC
TRBV6-5	TRBJ1-5	NA	NA	CASSYGEAQPQHF	TGTGCCAGCAGTTACGGGGAAGCTCAGCCCCAGCATTTT
TRBV7-9	TRBJ2-5	NA	NA	CASSARDTYQETQYF	TGTGCCAGCAGCGCTCGGGACACCTACCAAGAGACCCAGTACTTC
TRBV5-8	TRBJ2-7	NA	NA	CASSLVHF	TGTGCCAGCAGCTTGGTACACTTC
TRBV6-5	TRBJ1-1	NA	NA	CASSYSKRGWTEAFF	TGTGCCAGCAGTTACTCGAAGAGGGGCTGGACTGAAGCTTTCTTT
TRBV11-3	TRBJ1-3	NA	NA	CASGLGTSSGNTIYF	TGTGCCAGCGGCTTAGGGACGTCCTCTGGAAACACCATATATTTT